Here is one T cell receptor (beta chain) with its context. The antigen remains unidentified. Each donor had at least one pre-ART and at least two post-ART PBMC samples. Treated in the United States were all of the participants with HIV. The sample originates from a study of long-term antiretroviral therapy in people with HIV. Samples were assayed with immunoSEQ v3.0 at survey level. Measured with immunoSEQ multiplex PCR; TCRdb has only the in-frame clones, and not every one. The sample gives around 16,000 clones, 81% of which show up once; more than 12% is in the top ten. General study points: Following ART, diversity rose but still fell short of transplant donor controls.

The CDR3 runs 11 residues. The V end was cut by 10 bases, the J end by 7 bases, with 13 bases between. Looked up from germline, CDR1 is ENHRY and CDR2 is SYGVKD. This TCR was recovered from a man under 40 with HIV. Sequencing was performed on unsorted PBMCs, taken roughly 1.3 years before starting antiretroviral therapy. The chain joins TRBV10-3 to TRBJ1-2; tentative D call: TRBD1 (6 bases). The CDR3 bases are TGTGCCAGCAGGGGTCGAGGTGGCTACACCTTC. Encoded protein: CASRGRGGYTF.